These T cell receptor beta chains were read from a single sample in a study of molecular identifiers for immune sequencing clone quantification. TCRdb reprocessed the PCR reads via MiXCR and lists one record per CDR3 protein. The sample holds approximately 680,000 distinct CDR3 sequences, about 25% seen once. The sample was naive CD8+ T cells from blood, with Jurkat cell RNA spiked in. These receptors were taken from a human donor in good health. Some libraries in this study had Jurkat cell RNA spiked in. The CDR3 runs from the conserved cysteine through the conserved F or W. The order of the fields is CDR3 DNA, CDR3 protein, J gene, D gene, V gene, clone size. A D gene is named only where the DNA matches it firmly. The size field is filled for only some rows; it gives once, few, many or a size class.

cdr3_nt: TGTGCCAGCAGTGAAGCGGGTATGGGGAGCGGGCTGGAGGAGCTGTTTTTT
cdr3_aa: CASSEAGMGSGLEELFF
j_call: TRBJ2-2
d_call: NA
v_call: TRBV2
clone_size: few

cdr3_nt: TGTGCCACCAGCAGAGTGCAGACTACCCAATTCACAGATACGCAGTATTTT
cdr3_aa: CATSRVQTTQFTDTQYF
j_call: TRBJ2-3
d_call: NA
v_call: TRBV15
clone_size: few

cdr3_nt: TGTGCCAGCAGCTCGGGGACTAGCATAGCCGGGGAGCTGTTTTTT
cdr3_aa: CASSSGTSIAGELFF
j_call: TRBJ2-2
d_call: TRBD2
v_call: TRBV13
clone_size: few

cdr3_nt: TGTGCCAGCAGTAAACGTAGCGCCGGGACTAGCGGGAGTTGCGAGCAGTACTTC
cdr3_aa: CASSKRSAGTSGSCEQYF
j_call: TRBJ2-7
d_call: TRBD2
v_call: TRBV28
clone_size: few

cdr3_nt: TGTGCCAGCAGTTCCGGGGCGCCCACCGGGGCCAACGTCCTGACTTTC
cdr3_aa: CASSSGAPTGANVLTF
j_call: TRBJ2-6
d_call: NA
v_call: TRBV27
clone_size: many

cdr3_nt: TGTGCCAGCAGCTTAACCGACGGGAAGGAAGCTTTCTTT
cdr3_aa: CASSLTDGKEAFF
j_call: TRBJ1-1
d_call: NA
v_call: TRBV7-9
clone_size: many

cdr3_nt: TGTGCCAGCAGTTACTCGCCCGGGGGCGCGCATGGCTACACCTTC
cdr3_aa: CASSYSPGGAHGYTF
j_call: TRBJ1-2
d_call: NA
v_call: TRBV6-2/TRBV6-3
clone_size: NA

cdr3_nt: TGTGCCAGCAGTGAAGCAACTAGCGGGTACCAAGAGACCCAGTACTTC
cdr3_aa: CASSEATSGYQETQYF
j_call: TRBJ2-5
d_call: TRBD2
v_call: TRBV2
clone_size: few

cdr3_nt: TGCAGTGCTAGAGGAGCGGGGGTGAATGAGCAGTTCTTC
cdr3_aa: CSARGAGVNEQFF
j_call: TRBJ2-1
d_call: TRBD2
v_call: TRBV20-1
clone_size: few

cdr3_nt: TGTGCCAGCAGCTTACCAGGGGGCACTGAAGCTTTCTTT
cdr3_aa: CASSLPGGTEAFF
j_call: TRBJ1-1
d_call: TRBD1
v_call: TRBV28
clone_size: many

cdr3_nt: TGTGCCAGCAGCTTAATCGTGCCAGGGGGTTATGGCTACACCTTC
cdr3_aa: CASSLIVPGGYGYTF
j_call: TRBJ1-2
d_call: TRBD1
v_call: TRBV7-9
clone_size: once

cdr3_nt: TGTGCCAGCAGCTATAACAGCTACAATGAGCAGTTCTTC
cdr3_aa: CASSYNSYNEQFF
j_call: TRBJ2-1
d_call: NA
v_call: TRBV7-6
clone_size: NA

cdr3_nt: TGTGCCGGCAGTGAAGCGGGACAGCTCAATCAGCCCCAGCATTTT
cdr3_aa: CAGSEAGQLNQPQHF
j_call: TRBJ1-5
d_call: TRBD1
v_call: TRBV2
clone_size: NA

cdr3_nt: TGCGCCAGCACTCGAGGGACTCTCAACACTGAAGCTTTCTTT
cdr3_aa: CASTRGTLNTEAFF
j_call: TRBJ1-1
d_call: NA
v_call: TRBV4-1
clone_size: few

cdr3_nt: TGCGCCAGCAGCCAAGTGGCTCTGAACACCGGGGAGCTGTTTTTT
cdr3_aa: CASSQVALNTGELFF
j_call: TRBJ2-2
d_call: NA
v_call: TRBV4-1
clone_size: many

cdr3_nt: TGTGCCAGCAGTTACACGGGGGGGGCCACAGATACGCAGTATTTT
cdr3_aa: CASSYTGGATDTQYF
j_call: TRBJ2-3
d_call: TRBD2
v_call: TRBV6-5
clone_size: NA

cdr3_nt: TGTGCCTGCAGTTTTGTGGGCCCCCTCCCAACTAATGAAAAACTGTTTTTT
cdr3_aa: CACSFVGPLPTNEKLFF
j_call: TRBJ1-4
d_call: NA
v_call: TRBV27
clone_size: few

cdr3_nt: TGTGCCAGCAGCTTTGCTTTTGGGACCTACGAGCAGTACTTC
cdr3_aa: CASSFAFGTYEQYF
j_call: TRBJ2-7
d_call: NA
v_call: TRBV5-5
clone_size: few

cdr3_nt: TGTGCCAGCAGTGGATATAGGGCAACTGGAAACACCATATATTTT
cdr3_aa: CASSGYRATGNTIYF
j_call: TRBJ1-3
d_call: NA
v_call: TRBV25-1
clone_size: few

cdr3_nt: TGTGCTAGTAGTATTGCCGGACGGTACACAGATACGCAGTATTTT
cdr3_aa: CASSIAGRYTDTQYF
j_call: TRBJ2-3
d_call: NA
v_call: TRBV19
clone_size: NA

cdr3_nt: TGTGCCAGCAGCCTTAATCGCCAGGTCTACGAGCAGTACTTC
cdr3_aa: CASSLNRQVYEQYF
j_call: TRBJ2-7
d_call: NA
v_call: TRBV27
clone_size: many

cdr3_nt: TGCGCCAGCAGCCATGGGACTAGCGCAGGGGATACGCAGTATTTT
cdr3_aa: CASSHGTSAGDTQYF
j_call: TRBJ2-3
d_call: TRBD2
v_call: TRBV4-1
clone_size: NA

cdr3_nt: TGTGCCAGCAGCCGAACGAAACCAACTAATGAAAAACTGTTTTTT
cdr3_aa: CASSRTKPTNEKLFF
j_call: TRBJ1-4
d_call: NA
v_call: TRBV11-2
clone_size: many

cdr3_nt: TGTGCCAGCAGTGAAGCCCACGCCGGGGTGGTGGGGGAAAAACTGTTTTTT
cdr3_aa: CASSEAHAGVVGEKLFF
j_call: TRBJ1-4
d_call: NA
v_call: TRBV6-1
clone_size: NA

cdr3_nt: TGTGCCAGCAGCTTTACTGGAACAGATACGCAGTATTTT
cdr3_aa: CASSFTGTDTQYF
j_call: TRBJ2-3
d_call: NA
v_call: TRBV5-6
clone_size: many

cdr3_nt: TGTGCCAGTAGTCCGGGGACTAGCGGGCCCCCCGGGACGCAGTATTTT
cdr3_aa: CASSPGTSGPPGTQYF
j_call: TRBJ2-3
d_call: TRBD2
v_call: TRBV19
clone_size: few

cdr3_nt: TGCGCCAGCAGCCAGACCACAGGGGCCACTGAAGCTTTCTTT
cdr3_aa: CASSQTTGATEAFF
j_call: TRBJ1-1
d_call: TRBD1
v_call: TRBV4-1
clone_size: NA

cdr3_nt: TGCGCCAGCAGACAAGACGCCCGGACAGGCTCCTACGAGCAGTACTTC
cdr3_aa: CASRQDARTGSYEQYF
j_call: TRBJ2-7
d_call: TRBD1
v_call: TRBV4-3
clone_size: many

cdr3_nt: TGTGCCAGCAGTCCACTGGCGGGGCTTATCACCTACGAGCAGTACTTC
cdr3_aa: CASSPLAGLITYEQYF
j_call: TRBJ2-7
d_call: NA
v_call: TRBV12-3/TRBV12-4
clone_size: few

cdr3_nt: TGTGCCACCAGCCACCCGGGACAGGGGGCGAAGACCGGGGAGCTGTTTTTT
cdr3_aa: CATSHPGQGAKTGELFF
j_call: TRBJ2-2
d_call: TRBD1
v_call: TRBV15
clone_size: many

cdr3_nt: TGTGCCAGCAGTAAATCTTCGGGCTTCACAGATACGCAGTATTTT
cdr3_aa: CASSKSSGFTDTQYF
j_call: TRBJ2-3
d_call: NA
v_call: TRBV6-6
clone_size: many

cdr3_nt: TGTGCCAGCGGTGAAGGCACCATATATTTT
cdr3_aa: CASGEGTIYF
j_call: TRBJ1-3
d_call: NA
v_call: TRBV12-3/TRBV12-4
clone_size: many

cdr3_nt: TGTGCCAGCAGCCGCGTCGGCCCTCCCCGAATGGATCAAAGCATTCAGTACTTC
cdr3_aa: CASSRVGPPRMDQSIQYF
j_call: TRBJ2-4
d_call: NA
v_call: TRBV27
clone_size: many

cdr3_nt: TGTGCCAGCAGCCACCTGGTGCAAACCTACGAGCAGTACTTC
cdr3_aa: CASSHLVQTYEQYF
j_call: TRBJ2-7
d_call: NA
v_call: TRBV28
clone_size: many

cdr3_nt: TGTGCCAGCAGCTCTACTAGCGGGGGGATAGATGCGCAGTATTTT
cdr3_aa: CASSSTSGGIDAQYF
j_call: TRBJ2-3
d_call: TRBD2
v_call: TRBV7-9
clone_size: NA